The rows below give T cell receptor beta chains drawn from one sample of a study of molecular identifiers for immune sequencing clone quantification. In TCRdb, the PCR reads were re-called with MiXCR into one record per CDR3 protein. The table includes about 640,000 distinct CDR3 sequences, approximately 20% detected once. Sequenced material: naive CD8+ T cells from blood, with Jurkat cell RNA spiked in. These receptors were taken from a human donor in good health. Some libraries in this study had Jurkat cell RNA spiked in. CDR3s include the opening cysteine and the closing phenylalanine or tryptophan. The order of the fields is J gene, clone size, D gene, V gene, CDR3 DNA, CDR3 protein. A D gene is named only where the DNA matches it firmly. For some rows the clone size is stated as once, few or many, or as a class when expanded; others skip it.

>TRBJ1-5|many|NA|TRBV19
TGTGCCAGTAACACGGGCGGGGCCTATCAGCCCCAGCATTTT
CASNTGGAYQPQHF
>TRBJ1-3|NA|TRBD1|TRBV29-1
TGCAGCGTCGCCCCGGGACAGGGATCCTCCGGAAACACCATATATTTT
CSVAPGQGSSGNTIYF
>TRBJ2-3|NA|TRBD2|TRBV20-1
TGCAGTGCTAGTCCCCAGCGGGGGACCACAGATACGCAGTATTTT
CSASPQRGTTDTQYF
>TRBJ2-1|NA|TRBD1|TRBV19
TGTGCCAGTAGTATCGGTCAGGGGGCTTTCAATGAGCAGTCCTTC
CASSIGQGAFNEQSF
>TRBJ2-3|many|NA|TRBV13
TGTGCCAGCACCATTGGGGCGATGGATACGCAGTATTTT
CASTIGAMDTQYF
>TRBJ1-1|many|NA|TRBV7-2
TGTGCCAGCAGCTTAGACATAGGGACTGAAGCTTTCTTT
CASSLDIGTEAFF
>TRBJ1-5|many|TRBD1|TRBV3-1
TGTGCCAGCAGCCACCGGACAGGGAGTCAGCCCCAGCATTTT
CASSHRTGSQPQHF
>TRBJ2-7|NA|TRBD1|TRBV24-1
TGTGCCACCAGTGATTTAGGGACAGGGGGCACCTACGAGCAGTACTTC
CATSDLGTGGTYEQYF
>TRBJ2-6|many|NA|TRBV6-2/TRBV6-3
TGTGCCAGCAGTACCCAGGGTGTTAGGGGCTCTGGGGCCAACGTCCTGACTTTC
CASSTQGVRGSGANVLTF
>TRBJ2-6|once|TRBD1|TRBV6-5
TGTGCCAGCAGTTACGGGACAGGGGGCGCTGAGGCCAACGTCCTGACTTTC
CASSYGTGGAEANVLTF
>TRBJ2-5|many|TRBD2|TRBV7-6
TGTGCCAGCAGCCCCTCAGCACTAGCGGGGGAGACCCAGTACTTC
CASSPSALAGETQYF
>TRBJ2-2|NA|TRBD1|TRBV11-2
TGTGCCAGCAGCTTTTCCCCGGACAGGGGGTTAGTGGAGCTGTTTTTT
CASSFSPDRGLVELFF
>TRBJ2-1|many|TRBD1|TRBV7-9
TGTGCCAGCAGCCGAAAGGACAGGGTAAATGAGCAGTTCTTC
CASSRKDRVNEQFF